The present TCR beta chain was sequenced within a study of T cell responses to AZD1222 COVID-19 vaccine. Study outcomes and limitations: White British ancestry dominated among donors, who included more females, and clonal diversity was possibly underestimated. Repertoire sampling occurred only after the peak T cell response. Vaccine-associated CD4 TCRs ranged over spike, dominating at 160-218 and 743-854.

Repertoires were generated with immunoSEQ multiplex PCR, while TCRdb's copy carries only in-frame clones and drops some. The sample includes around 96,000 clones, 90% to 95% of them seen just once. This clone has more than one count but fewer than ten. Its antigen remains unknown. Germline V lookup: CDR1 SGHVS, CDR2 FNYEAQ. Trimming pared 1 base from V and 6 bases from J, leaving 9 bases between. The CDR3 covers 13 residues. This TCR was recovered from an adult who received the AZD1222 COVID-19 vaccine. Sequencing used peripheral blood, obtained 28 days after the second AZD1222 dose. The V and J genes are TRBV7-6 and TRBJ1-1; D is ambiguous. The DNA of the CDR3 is TGTGCCAGCAGCTTAGGGCACGGACCTGAAGCTTTCTTT. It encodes CASSLGHGPEAFF. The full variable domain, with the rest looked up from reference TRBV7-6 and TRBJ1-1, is GAGVSQSPRYKVTKRGQDVALRCDPISGHVSLYWYRQALGQGPEFLTYFNYEAQQDKSGLPNDRFSAERPEGSISTLTIQRTEQRDSAMYRCASSLGHGPEAFFGQGTRLTVV.